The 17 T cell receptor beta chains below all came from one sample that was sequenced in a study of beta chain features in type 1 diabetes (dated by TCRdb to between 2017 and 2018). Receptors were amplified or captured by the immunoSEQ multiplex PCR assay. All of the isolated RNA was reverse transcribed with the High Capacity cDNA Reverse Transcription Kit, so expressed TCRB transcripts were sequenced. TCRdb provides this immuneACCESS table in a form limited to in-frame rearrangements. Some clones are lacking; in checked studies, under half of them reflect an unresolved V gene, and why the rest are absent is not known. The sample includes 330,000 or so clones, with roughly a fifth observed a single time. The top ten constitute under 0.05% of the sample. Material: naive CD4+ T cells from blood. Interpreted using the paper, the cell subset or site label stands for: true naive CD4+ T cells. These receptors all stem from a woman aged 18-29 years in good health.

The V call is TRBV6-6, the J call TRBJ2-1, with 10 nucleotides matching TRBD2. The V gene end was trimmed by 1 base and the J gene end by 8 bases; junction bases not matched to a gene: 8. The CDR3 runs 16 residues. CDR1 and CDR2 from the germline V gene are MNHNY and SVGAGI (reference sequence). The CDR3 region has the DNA TGTGCCAGCAGTTACTACGCTAGCGGGAGAGACGATGAGCAGTTCTTC. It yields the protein CASSYYASGRDDEQFF.

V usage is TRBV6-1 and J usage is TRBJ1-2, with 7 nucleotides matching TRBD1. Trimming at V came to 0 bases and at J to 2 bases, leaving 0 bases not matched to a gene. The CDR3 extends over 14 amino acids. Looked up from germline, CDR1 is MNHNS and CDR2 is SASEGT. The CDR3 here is CASSEATGNYGYTF. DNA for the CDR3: TGTGCCAGCAGTGAAGCGACAGGGAACTATGGCTACACCTTC.

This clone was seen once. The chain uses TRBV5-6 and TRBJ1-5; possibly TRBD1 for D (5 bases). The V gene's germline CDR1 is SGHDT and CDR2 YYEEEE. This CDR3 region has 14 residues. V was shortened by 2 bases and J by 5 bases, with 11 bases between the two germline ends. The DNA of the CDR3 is TGTGCCAGCAGCTTACGGGGAGGGGATCAGCCCCAGCATTTT. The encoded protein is CASSLRGGDQPQHF.

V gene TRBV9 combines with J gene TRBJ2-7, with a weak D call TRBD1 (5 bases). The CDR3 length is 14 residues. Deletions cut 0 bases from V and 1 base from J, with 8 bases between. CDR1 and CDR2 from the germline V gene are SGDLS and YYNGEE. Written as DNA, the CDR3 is TGTGCCAGCAGCGTAGACCAGGGTTCCTACGAGCAGTACTTC. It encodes CASSVDQGSYEQYF.

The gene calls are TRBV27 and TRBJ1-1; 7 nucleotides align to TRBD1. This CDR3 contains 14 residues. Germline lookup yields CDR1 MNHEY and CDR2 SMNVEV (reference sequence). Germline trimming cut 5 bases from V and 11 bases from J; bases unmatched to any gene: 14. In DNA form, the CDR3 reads TGTGCCAGCAGTCAACTTACCCAGACAGGGAATGCTTTCTTT. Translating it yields CASSQLTQTGNAFF.

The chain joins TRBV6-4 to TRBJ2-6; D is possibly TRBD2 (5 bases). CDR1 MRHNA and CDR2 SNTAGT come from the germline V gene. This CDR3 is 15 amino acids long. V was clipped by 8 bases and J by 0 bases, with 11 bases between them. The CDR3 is CASRGFISGANVLTF. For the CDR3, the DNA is TGTGCCAGCCGCGGGTTTATCTCTGGGGCCAACGTCCTGACTTTC.

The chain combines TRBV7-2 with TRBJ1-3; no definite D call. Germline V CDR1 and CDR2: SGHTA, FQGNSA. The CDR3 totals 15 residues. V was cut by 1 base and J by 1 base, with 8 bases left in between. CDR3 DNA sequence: TGTGCCAGCAGCTTAGGTTCCCATTCTGGAAACACCATATATTTT. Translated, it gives CASSLGSHSGNTIYF.

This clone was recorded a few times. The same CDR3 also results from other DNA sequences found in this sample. CDR3: CAWSLTGNQPQHF. For the CDR3, the DNA is TGTGCCTGGAGTCTCACGGGGAATCAGCCCCAGCATTTT. The rearrangement links TRBV30 to TRBJ1-5; no reliable D call. CDR1 and CDR2 (germline): GTSNPN, SVGIG (reference sequence). The V end was cut by 2 bases, the J end by 4 bases, with 9 bases between. This CDR3 spans 13 amino acids.

In DNA form, the CDR3 reads TGTGCCAGCAGTGCGACTAGCGGGACCTACAATGAGCAGTTCTTC. Amino acid sequence: CASSATSGTYNEQFF. The chain carries TRBV9 and TRBJ2-1; 11 bases map to TRBD2. CDR1 SGDLS and CDR2 YYNGEE come from the germline V gene. With 5 bases clipped from V and 2 bases from J, the junction kept 3 bases outside the gene matches. The CDR3 covers 15 residues.

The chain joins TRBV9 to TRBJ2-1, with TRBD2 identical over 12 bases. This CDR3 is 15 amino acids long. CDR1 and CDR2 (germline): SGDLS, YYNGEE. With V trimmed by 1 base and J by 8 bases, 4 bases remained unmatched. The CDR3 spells CASSVLAGGLDEQFF. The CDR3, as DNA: TGTGCCAGCAGCGTACTAGCGGGGGGGCTCGATGAGCAGTTCTTC.

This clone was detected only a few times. This CDR3 is CAWSSGTSGQPQHF. CDR3 coding DNA: TGTGCCTGGAGTTCCGGGACTTCGGGTCAGCCCCAGCATTTT. The chain has TRBV30 and TRBJ1-5, with TRBD1 as a possible D gene (5 bases). The CDR3 extends over 14 amino acids. Germline V CDR1 and CDR2: GTSNPN, SVGIG (reference sequence). Trimming left V 2 bases short and J 6 bases short, with 14 bases between.

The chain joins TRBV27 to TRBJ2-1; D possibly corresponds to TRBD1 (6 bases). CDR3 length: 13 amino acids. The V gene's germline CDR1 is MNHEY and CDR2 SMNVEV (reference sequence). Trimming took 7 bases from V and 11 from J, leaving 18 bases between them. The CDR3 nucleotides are TGTGCCAGCACCCTAAGGGACCAGGGGAAGCAGTTCTTC. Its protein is CASTLRDQGKQFF.

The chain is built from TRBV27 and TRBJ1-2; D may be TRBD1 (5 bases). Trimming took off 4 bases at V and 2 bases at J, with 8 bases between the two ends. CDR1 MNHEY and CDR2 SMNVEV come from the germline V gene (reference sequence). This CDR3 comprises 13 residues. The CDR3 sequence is CASSYRRNYGYTF. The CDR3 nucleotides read TGTGCCAGCAGTTACAGGCGGAACTATGGCTACACCTTC.

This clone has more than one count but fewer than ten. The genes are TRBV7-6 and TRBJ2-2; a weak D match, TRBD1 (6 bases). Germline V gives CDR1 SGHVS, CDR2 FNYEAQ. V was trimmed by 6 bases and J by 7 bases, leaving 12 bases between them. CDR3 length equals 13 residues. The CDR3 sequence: CASSRQDIGELFF. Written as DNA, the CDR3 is TGTGCCAGCAGTCGACAGGATATCGGGGAGCTGTTTTTT.

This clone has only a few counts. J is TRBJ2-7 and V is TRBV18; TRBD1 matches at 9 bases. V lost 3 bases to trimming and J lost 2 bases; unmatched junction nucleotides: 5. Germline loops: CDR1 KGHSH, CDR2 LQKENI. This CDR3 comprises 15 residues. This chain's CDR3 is CASSPGQGIAYEQYF. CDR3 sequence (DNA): TGTGCCAGCTCACCGGGACAGGGCATAGCCTACGAGCAGTACTTC.

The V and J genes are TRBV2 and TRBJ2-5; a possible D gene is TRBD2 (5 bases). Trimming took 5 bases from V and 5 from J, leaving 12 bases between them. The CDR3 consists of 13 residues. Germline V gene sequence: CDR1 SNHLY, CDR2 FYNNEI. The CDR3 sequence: CASSQEARETQYF. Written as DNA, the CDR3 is TGTGCCAGCAGTCAGGAGGCGAGGGAGACCCAGTACTTC.

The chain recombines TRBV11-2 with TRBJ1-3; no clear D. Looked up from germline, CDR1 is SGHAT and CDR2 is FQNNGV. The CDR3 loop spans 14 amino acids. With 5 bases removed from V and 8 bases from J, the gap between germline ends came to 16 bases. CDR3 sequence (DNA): TGTGCCAGCAGCCTGACATTGTCCTGGGACACCATATATTTT. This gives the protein CASSLTLSWDTIYF.